These 8 T cell receptor beta chains came from one sample sequenced in a study of cytomegalovirus exposure and HLA in healthy donors. PCR primers comprised 60 Vbeta and 13 Jbeta primers. This table comes from immunoSEQ multiplex PCR, and its TCRdb copy is limited to in-frame clones, with some not included. This sample has more than 140,000 clones, with around 79% found just once. Material for sequencing was PBMCs. These receptors all come from a male donor in good health and CMV-seronegative.

This chain uses TRBV29-1 with TRBJ2-5, with D possibly TRBD2 on 6 matching bases. The J call may be in error: the DNA end matches TRBJ2-7 better. The CDR3 totals 12 residues. Germline V gene sequence: CDR1 SQVTM, CDR2 ANQGSEA. The CDR3 region is CSVRDDSYEQYF. CDR3 bases: TGCAGCGTGCGGGACGACTCCTACGAGCAGTACTTC.

The rearrangement links TRBV9 to TRBJ2-3; no firm D call. The ends were cut back, 0 bases at V and 2 bases at J, with 7 bases in the middle. This CDR3 contains 14 residues. The germline V gene has CDR1 SGDLS and CDR2 YYNGEE. CDR3 nucleotides: TGTGCCAGCAGCGTAGGCTATACCACAGATACGCAGTATTTT. It codes for CASSVGYTTDTQYF.

The chain is built from TRBV27 and TRBJ2-4; 7 nucleotides line up with TRBD2. V gave up 2 bases and J gave up 7 bases; unmatched junction bases: 11. Germline lookup yields CDR1 MNHEY and CDR2 SMNVEV (reference sequence). The CDR3 has 16 residues. The CDR3 region is CASSLGGGGKANIQYF. The CDR3 DNA is TGTGCCAGCAGTTTAGGCGGGGGTGGAAAAGCGAACATTCAGTACTTC.

The chain combines TRBV18 with TRBJ2-7; 10 bases match TRBD1. V gave up 6 bases and J gave up 2 bases; unmatched junction bases: 1. The length of the CDR3 is 13 residues. Germline V lookup: CDR1 KGHSH, CDR2 LQKENI. CDR3: CASSGTGAYEQYF. The CDR3 DNA reads as TGTGCCAGCTCCGGGACAGGGGCCTACGAGCAGTACTTC.

The gene calls are TRBV25-1 and TRBJ2-3, with D possibly matching TRBD2 (6 bases). The CDR3 has 18 residues. V was cut by 3 bases and J by 2 bases, with 21 bases left in between. Looked up from germline, CDR1 is MGHDK and CDR2 is SYGVNS. The CDR3 reads CASSELSGRTIPTDTQYF. The CDR3 nucleotides are TGTGCCAGCAGTGAGCTTAGCGGCCGCACGATCCCCACAGATACGCAGTATTTT.

The chain recombines TRBV21-1 with TRBJ2-7; TRBD2 is taken as the D call from the table, unchecked against the DNA. TRBV21-1 is assigned pseudogene status. The CDR3 consists of 14 residues. The CDR3 coding sequence is TGTGCCAGCAGCATAAGCGGCAAGACCTACGAGCAGTACTTC. This codes for CASSISGKTYEQYF.

V and J are TRBV11-3 and TRBJ2-5, with 14 nucleotides matching TRBD2. The length of the CDR3 is 17 residues. The trim removed 3 bases at V and 5 bases at J, leaving 8 bases unmatched. The germline V gene has CDR1 SGHNT and CDR2 YENEEA. The CDR3 DNA reads as TGTGCCAGCAGCTTCGGACTAGCGGGGGGACCGACGGAGACCCAGTACTTC. It specifies CASSFGLAGGPTETQYF.

CDR3 sequence: CASSDRPYGYTF. Here the CDR3 DNA reads TGTGCCAGCAGTGACAGGCCCTATGGCTACACCTTC. The V and J genes are TRBV6-5 and TRBJ1-2, with a weak D call TRBD1 (6 bases). The V gene's germline CDR1 is MNHEY and CDR2 SVGAGI. V lost 5 bases, J lost 4 bases, and 8 bases lay in between. The CDR3 sequence is 12 residues long.